This TCR beta chain appears in the sequencing data of a study of shared clonotypes between healthy human individuals. As regards this clone: Its antigen remains unidentified.

The CDR3 covers 13 residues. CDR1 is SGHDN and CDR2 is FVKESK in the germline V gene. Between the trimmed V and J ends, which lost 4 bases and 4 bases, there was a span of 9 bases. Only in-frame clones appear in the TCRdb table, and some are missing; sequencing was by immunoSEQ multiplex PCR. The repertoire holds over 1.5 million clones, with 98% as singletons. Study-wide findings and caveats: Rarefaction demonstrated incomplete sorted-subset sequencing despite large depth.

The clonotype originates from a man in his thirties or forties in good health. The sample was naive CD4+ T cells sorted from blood. Documented subset: CD45RA+ positively selected. This chain links TRBV14 with TRBJ2-3, with D possibly TRBD1 on 5 matching bases. The CDR3 DNA is TGTGCCAGCAGCCGCCAGGGCGCAGATACGCAGTATTTT. Translation gives CASSRQGADTQYF.